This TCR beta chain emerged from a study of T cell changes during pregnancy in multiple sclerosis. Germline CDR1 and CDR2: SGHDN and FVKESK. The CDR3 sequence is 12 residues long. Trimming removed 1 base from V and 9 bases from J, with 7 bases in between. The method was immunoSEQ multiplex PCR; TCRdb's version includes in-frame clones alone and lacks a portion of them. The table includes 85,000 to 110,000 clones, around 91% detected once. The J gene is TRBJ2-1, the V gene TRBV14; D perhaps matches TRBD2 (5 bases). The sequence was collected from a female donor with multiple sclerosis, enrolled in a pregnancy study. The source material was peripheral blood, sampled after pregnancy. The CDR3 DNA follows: TGTGCCAGCAGCCAAGGCGGGTTTGAGCAGTTCTTC. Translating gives CASSQGGFEQFF.